This TCR beta chain was identified during a study of T cell responses to AZD1222 COVID-19 vaccine. V lost 0 bases to trimming and J lost 6 bases; unmatched junction nucleotides: 2. Germline V gene sequence: CDR1 ENHRY, CDR2 SYGVKD. This CDR3 contains 14 residues. Sequenced by immunoSEQ multiplex PCR; TCRdb stores in-frame clones only, minus some. The sample has under 150,000 clones; over 90% are singletons. This receptor was obtained from an adult in good health. Material: peripheral blood, obtained on day 0 of AZD1222 vaccination. This chain links TRBV10-3 with TRBJ2-1; 7 nucleotides agree with TRBD2. The chain's CDR3 is CAISESLAANEQFF. In DNA, the CDR3 is TGTGCCATCAGTGAGTCCCTAGCGGCCAATGAGCAGTTCTTC.